A single sample gave rise to the 25 T cell receptor beta chains below, sequenced in a study of T cells after yellow fever vaccination. MiXCR was run by TCRdb on the 5' RACE reads, yielding one entry per CDR3 protein. The data contain about 210,000 distinct CDR3 sequences, about 3% of them singletons. This sample comprised CD4+ T cells sorted from PBMCs, obtained 10 days after the yellow fever booster vaccination. The receptors here all came from a man aged 18 to 30 who received the YFV17D yellow fever vaccine.

The CDR3 is CASSPGPSGSETQYF. The CDR3 DNA is TGTGCCAGCAGCCCGGGTCCTAGCGGGTCGGAGACCCAGTACTTC. The gene calls are TRBV3-1 and TRBJ2-5, with 8 bases fitting TRBD2. Germline trimming cut 4 bases from V and 5 bases from J; bases unmatched to any gene: 9. The V gene's germline CDR1 is LGHDT and CDR2 YNNKEL (reference sequence). The CDR3 contains 15 residues.

This clonotype appeared many times. V is TRBV28 and J is TRBJ1-1; D unresolved. Germline lookup yields CDR1 MDHEN and CDR2 SYDVKM. Trimming took 6 bases from V and 5 from J, leaving 10 bases between them. The CDR3 runs to 12 residues. The CDR3 sequence is CASSPRLTEAFF. CDR3 bases: TGTGCCAGCAGCCCTCGATTGACTGAAGCTTTCTTT.

This clonotype was observed at least ten times. V and J are TRBV6-1 and TRBJ1-5; no reliable D call. Trimming stripped 8 bases from V and 9 bases from J, with 14 bases between. CDR1 is MNHNS and CDR2 is SASEGT in the germline V gene. This CDR3 is built from 12 residues. The CDR3 region is CASVPWEGPQHF. DNA for the CDR3: TGTGCCAGCGTCCCGTGGGAAGGGCCCCAGCATTTT.

This clonotype was seen a few times. The chain joins TRBV2 to TRBJ2-2; maybe TRBD2 (5 bases). The CDR3 sequence is 13 residues long. V lost 7 bases and J 4 bases, leaving 10 bases between the germline ends. The germline gives CDR1 SNHLY, CDR2 FYNNEI. CDR3 bases: TGTGCCAGCACTAGGACTGTCACCGGGGAGCTGTTTTTT. This encodes CASTRTVTGELFF.

This clonotype was counted between two and nine times. The chain joins TRBV10-3 to TRBJ2-7, with 9 bases matching TRBD1. Germline values: CDR1 ENHRY, CDR2 SYGVKD. The V and J ends lost 5 bases and 2 bases, in that order; junction bases with no gene match: 4. The CDR3 is 14 amino acids. The CDR3 DNA is TGTGCCATCAGTTCCGGGACAGGGCCCTACGAGCAGTACGTC. Its translation is CAISSGTGPYEQYV.

This clonotype was seen ten or more times. J is TRBJ2-3 and V is TRBV4-3; a weak D match, TRBD2 (5 bases). Deletions cut 0 bases from V and 9 bases from J, with 10 bases between. From germline, CDR1 is LGHNA and CDR2 YSLEER. The CDR3 runs 13 residues. Here the CDR3 DNA reads TGCGCCAGCAGCCAAGAGTATAGCGTAACGCAGTATTTT. Residues: CASSQEYSVTQYF.

This clonotype was recorded at least ten times. The chain carries TRBV10-3 and TRBJ2-3; D is unclear. Per the germline V gene, CDR1 is ENHRY and CDR2 is SYGVKD. The CDR3 runs 13 residues. V dropped 6 bases and J dropped 2 bases, with 9 bases sitting between them. In nucleotides, the CDR3 is TGTGCCATCAGATCCGTGGACACAGATACGCAGTATTTT. Amino acid sequence: CAIRSVDTDTQYF.

The CDR3 loop is CASSSREKGANVLTF. CDR3 nucleotides: TGCGCCAGCAGCTCCAGGGAGAAGGGGGCCAACGTCCTGACTTTC. The chain recombines TRBV5-1 with TRBJ2-6, with D perhaps matching TRBD1 or TRBD2 (5 bases each). Per germline, CDR1 SGHRS and CDR2 YFSETQ. V gave up 3 bases and J gave up 4 bases, with 11 bases separating them. The CDR3 is made up of 15 amino acids. The variable domain in full, with the rest retrieved from reference TRBV5-1 and TRBJ2-6, is KAGVTQTPRYLIKTRGQQVTLSCSPISGHRSVSWYQQTPGQGLQFLFEYFSETQRNKGNFPGRFSGRQFSNSRSEMNVSTLELGDSALYLCASSSREKGANVLTFGAGSRLTVL.

This clonotype has a handful of counts. The rearrangement links TRBV18 to TRBJ1-2, with 10 positions matching TRBD1. Trimming took 4 bases from V and 3 from J; bases not matched to a gene: 5. The germline gives CDR1 KGHSH, CDR2 LQKENI. The CDR3 is 15 residues long. CDR3 protein: CASSLVGQGDYGYTF. The CDR3 DNA reads as TGTGCCAGCTCACTCGTCGGACAGGGGGACTATGGCTACACCTTC.

This clonotype was found many times. The genes are TRBV20-1 and TRBJ2-1, with 8 bases aligning to TRBD1. The length of the CDR3 is 16 residues. Germline V gene lookup returns CDR1 DFQATT and CDR2 SNEGSKA (reference sequence). V gave up 2 bases and J gave up 1 base; unmatched junction bases: 7. The CDR3 here is CSARLRTGRSYNEQFF. In DNA, the CDR3 is TGCAGTGCTAGATTAAGGACAGGGAGGTCCTACAATGAGCAGTTCTTC.

The chain has TRBV9 and TRBJ2-5; D is perhaps TRBD2 (5 bases). The V gene lost 4 bases and the J gene lost 3 bases, with 16 bases spanning the gap. The CDR3 has 15 amino acids. Germline loops: CDR1 SGDLS, CDR2 YYNGEE. CDR3 DNA: TGTGCCAGCAGCTCAGGACCGGCGCGGGAAGAGACCCAGTACTTC. It encodes CASSSGPAREETQYF.

The rearrangement uses TRBV6-2 or TRBV6-3 and TRBJ2-5; D is perhaps TRBD1 (7 bases). CDR3 length equals 16 residues. V lost 7 bases and J lost 3, with 21 bases in between. The germline V gene encodes CDR1 MNHEY and CDR2 SVGEGT. The CDR3 sequence: CASTHPTGWREETQYF. The DNA for the CDR3 is TGTGCCAGCACCCACCCGACAGGGTGGAGGGAAGAGACCCAGTACTTC.

This clonotype was recorded many times. The chain joins TRBV5-8 to TRBJ2-5; 11 positions agree with TRBD1. Germline CDR1 SGHTS, CDR2 YDEGEE. This CDR3 region has 16 residues. Trimming took 4 bases from V and 3 from J; bases not matched to a gene: 8. This CDR3 is CASSLGTGGREETQYF. In DNA form, the CDR3 reads TGTGCCAGCAGCCTGGGGACAGGGGGTAGGGAAGAGACCCAGTACTTC.

There are many counts of this clonotype. This chain joins TRBV12-3 or TRBV12-4 and TRBJ2-7; 7 bases match TRBD1. J was trimmed by 6 bases and V by 6 bases; bases with no gene match: 14. The CDR3 is 15 amino acids. The CDR3 DNA sequence: TGTGCCAGCAGCCCTGGACCGAGACAGGGCCTCGAGCAGTACTTC. This sequence encodes CASSPGPRQGLEQYF.

This clonotype showed up many times. The chain carries TRBV7-3 and TRBJ2-5, with unresolved D. Germline CDR1 reads SGHTA; CDR2 reads FQGTGA. CDR3 length equals 13 residues. V was trimmed by 4 bases and J by 1 base, leaving 7 bases between them. DNA of the CDR3: TGTGCCAGCAGCTCCAGGATCCAAGAGACCCAGTACTTC. Translating gives CASSSRIQETQYF.

This chain joins TRBV7-3 and TRBJ2-2; D is possibly TRBD2 (5 bases). The CDR3 has 12 amino acids. Germline-derived CDR1 and CDR2 are SGHTA and FQGTGA. Trimming took off 5 bases at V and 7 bases at J, with 8 bases between the two ends. The CDR3 loop is CASSEGIGELFF. The CDR3, as DNA: TGTGCCAGCAGCGAGGGAATCGGGGAGCTGTTTTTT. The complete variable domain, with remaining parts taken from reference TRBV7-3 and TRBJ2-2, reads GAGVSQTPSNKVTEKGKYVELRCDPISGHTALYWYRQSLGQGPEFLIYFQGTGAADDSGLPNDRFFAVRPEGSVSTLKIQRTERGDSAVYLCASSEGIGELFFGEGSRLTVL.

The chain joins TRBV5-1 to TRBJ2-7; no clear D. Per germline, CDR1 SGHRS and CDR2 YFSETQ. V was cut by 0 bases and J by 3 bases, with 13 bases left in between. The CDR3 is 15 residues long. The CDR3 here is CASSLDGEVGYEQYF. CDR3 nucleotide sequence: TGCGCCAGCAGCTTGGATGGGGAAGTAGGCTACGAGCAGTACTTC.

The chain uses TRBV6-5 and TRBJ1-1; D is perhaps TRBD1 (5 bases). The CDR3 totals 16 residues. V lost 6 bases, J lost 0 bases, and 17 bases lay in between. CDR1 and CDR2 from the germline V gene are MNHEY and SVGAGI. The CDR3 nucleotides are TGTGCCAGCAGGCGGAGGGGCGGATCCATGAACACTGAAGCTTTCTTT. Translating it yields CASRRRGGSMNTEAFF.

There are a few counts of this clonotype. This CDR3 reads CSARVGRQDHQPQHF. CDR3 nucleotide sequence: TGCAGTGCTAGAGTAGGGCGGCAGGACCATCAGCCCCAGCATTTT. The V gene is TRBV20-1, the J gene TRBJ1-5; D remains ambiguous. Trimming took 1 base from V and 5 from J, leaving 15 bases between them. CDR1 is DFQATT and CDR2 is SNEGSKA in the germline V gene (reference sequence). The CDR3 spans 15 residues.

This clonotype was seen repeatedly, ten times or more. The chain couples TRBV20-1 to TRBJ1-4; no reliable D call. The CDR3 length is 14 residues. Germline CDR1 reads DFQATT; CDR2 reads SNEGSKA (reference sequence). Between the trimmed V and J ends, which lost 5 bases and 0 bases, there was a span of 10 bases. CDR3 loop: CSAARRATNEKLFF. For the CDR3, the DNA is TGCAGTGCTGCCCGGCGAGCAACTAATGAAAAACTGTTTTTT.

V usage is TRBV30 and J usage is TRBJ2-3, with D maybe TRBD2 (7 bases). V shed 0 bases and J shed 3 bases, with 16 bases lying between them. The length of the CDR3 is 16 residues. CDR1 GTSNPN and CDR2 SVGIG come from the germline V gene (reference sequence). CDR3 nucleotides: TGTGCCTGGAGTGTATTCGGGGGGCTGGGGACAGATACGCAGTATTTT. Protein product: CAWSVFGGLGTDTQYF.

This clonotype was observed at least ten times. The rearrangement links TRBV18 to TRBJ2-5, with D possibly TRBD1 on 5 matching bases. V lost 6 bases, J lost 4 bases, and 12 bases lay in between. Germline CDR1 reads KGHSH; CDR2 reads LQKENI. This CDR3 has 13 amino acids. The DNA for the CDR3 is TGTGCCAGCTCGATGAACCAGGGAGAGACCCAGTACTTC. As protein: CASSMNQGETQYF.

This clonotype appeared many times. The chain has TRBV20-1 and TRBJ2-3; D uncertain. Germline loops: CDR1 DFQATT, CDR2 SNEGSKA (reference sequence). The V gene lost 6 bases and the J gene lost 2 bases, with 15 bases spanning the gap. This CDR3 has 14 residues. CDR3 DNA: TGCAGTGCAAGGCCCGGTGAAAACACAGATACGCAGTATTTT. Protein sequence: CSARPGENTDTQYF.

The chain combines TRBV4-2 with TRBJ2-5; D is unclear. Germline assignment: CDR1 LGHNA and CDR2 YNFKEQ. The CDR3 totals 14 residues. V was clipped by 4 bases and J by 5 bases, with 14 bases between them. CDR3 DNA: TGTGCCAGCAGCCGATACGGGCCCCGGGAGACCCAGTACTTC. This gives the protein CASSRYGPRETQYF.

The chain combines TRBV7-9 with TRBJ2-5; unclear D gene. Germline CDR1 SEHNR, CDR2 FQNEAQ (reference sequence). Trimming pared 5 bases from V and 5 bases from J, leaving 18 bases between. The CDR3 contains 15 residues. The DNA for the CDR3 is TGTGCCAGCAGCCAATTTACGGGCCGAAGGGAGACCCAGTACTTC. Protein product: CASSQFTGRRETQYF.